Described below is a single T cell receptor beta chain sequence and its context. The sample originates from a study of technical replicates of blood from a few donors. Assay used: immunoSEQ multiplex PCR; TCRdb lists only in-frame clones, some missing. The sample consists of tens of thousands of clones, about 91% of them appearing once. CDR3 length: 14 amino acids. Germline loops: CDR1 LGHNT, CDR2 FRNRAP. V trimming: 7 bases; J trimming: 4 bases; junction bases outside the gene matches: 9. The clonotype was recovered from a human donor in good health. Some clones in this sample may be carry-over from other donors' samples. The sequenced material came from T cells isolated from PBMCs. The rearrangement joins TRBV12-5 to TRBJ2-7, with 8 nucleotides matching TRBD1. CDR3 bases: TGTGCTAGTGCCCCGGACAGGGCGGCGTACGAGCAGTACTTC. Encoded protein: CASAPDRAAYEQYF.